This T cell receptor (beta chain) derives from a study of OX40 agonist ivuxolimab in advanced cancers. Exclusion applied to patients with autoimmune disease history or systemic immunosuppression. The protocol was immunoSEQ multiplex PCR, while the TCRdb copy is restricted to in-frame clones and leaves out a portion. Of tens of thousands of clones in the sample, over 80% are singletons; the top ten hold about 15%. The origin of this receptor is an adult with an advanced solid tumor such as melanoma, head and neck, liver or kidney cancer. The specimen comprised CD4+ or CD8+ T cells sorted from blood, sampled in a trial of the OX40 agonist ivuxolimab.

The CDR3 nucleotides read TGTGCCAGCAGCTTAACAGACTCCTACGAGCAGTACTTC. Translation: CASSLTDSYEQYF. The rearrangement links TRBV11-2 to TRBJ2-7; no definite D call. CDR1 is SGHAT and CDR2 is FQNNGV in the germline V gene. This CDR3 comprises 13 residues. Trimming pared 2 bases from V and 0 bases from J, leaving 5 bases between.